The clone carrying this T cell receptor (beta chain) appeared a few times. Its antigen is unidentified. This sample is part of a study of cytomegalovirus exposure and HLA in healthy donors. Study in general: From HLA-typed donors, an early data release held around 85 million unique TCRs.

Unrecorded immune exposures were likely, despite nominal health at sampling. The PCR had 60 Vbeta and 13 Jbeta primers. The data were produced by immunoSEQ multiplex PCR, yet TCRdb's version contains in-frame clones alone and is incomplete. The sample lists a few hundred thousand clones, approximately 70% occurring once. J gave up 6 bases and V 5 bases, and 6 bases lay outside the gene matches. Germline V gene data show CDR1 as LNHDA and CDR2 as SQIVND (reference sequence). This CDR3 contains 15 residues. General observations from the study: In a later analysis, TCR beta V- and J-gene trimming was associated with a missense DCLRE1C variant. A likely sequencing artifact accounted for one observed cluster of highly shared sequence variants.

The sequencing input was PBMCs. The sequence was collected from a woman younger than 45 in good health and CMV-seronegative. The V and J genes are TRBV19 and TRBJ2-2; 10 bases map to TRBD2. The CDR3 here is CASSFSGRNPGELFF. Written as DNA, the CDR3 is TGTGCCAGTAGTTTTAGCGGGAGGAATCCCGGGGAGCTGTTTTTT. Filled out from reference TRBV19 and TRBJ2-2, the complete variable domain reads DGGITQSPKYLFRKEGQNVTLSCEQNLNHDAMYWYRQDPGQGLRLIYYSQIVNDFQKGDIAEGYSVSREKKESFPLTVTSAQKNPTAFYLCASSFSGRNPGELFFGEGSRLTVL.